This TCR beta chain comes out of a study of CD8 T cells in ankylosing spondylitis. The study's findings and limits: Clones tied to disease were said to be significantly enriched in matched ankylosing spondylitis synovial fluid. Seven or eight highly homologous variants made up a TCR beta motif, and this motif appeared characteristic of ankylosing spondylitis blood. There were earlier reports of some motif variants in reactive arthritis synovial fluid and blood.

One entry per CDR3 protein, called by TCRdb with MiXCR from the 5' RACE reads. Among around 540,000 distinct CDR3 sequences listed, 9.5% to 15% were seen once. Notes on this clonotype: Its antigen is undetermined.

CDR3 size: 16 residues. Germline trimming cut 7 bases from V and 4 bases from J; bases unmatched to any gene: 15. The source is a male donor with ankylosing spondylitis. The chain uses TRBV12-3 or TRBV12-4 and TRBJ1-2; TRBD1 agrees at 7 bases. The sample taken for sequencing was blood, either unsorted or a sorted T cell fraction (not recorded which). The CDR3 DNA follows: TGTGCCAGCAATCCCTACCGACGGACAGGCCCCTATGGCTACACCTTC. Translated, it gives CASNPYRRTGPYGYTF.